This T cell receptor (beta chain) is drawn from a study of vaccination effects on CD4 cells after COVID-19. Study details: Either the BNT162b2 or mRNA-1273 vaccine was given to participants in two doses.

The method was immunoSEQ multiplex PCR; TCRdb's version includes in-frame clones alone and lacks a portion of them. The sample lists tens of thousands of clones, approximately 70% occurring once. With regard to this clone: Its antigen is not known.

Sequencing in the ViraFEST assay came after antigen-specific CD4+ T cells had been expanded with viral peptide pools, which were used to stimulate PBMC. With more than nine days of culture completed, CD4+ T cells were isolated. Previously uninfected by SARS-CoV-2, the vaccine recipients also showed negative nucleocapsid antibodies. Wells of some 1.9 million PBMC each were grown with 9.5 to 10 IU/ml IL-2 and roughly 9.2 ug/ml peptides. Cells had half their medium changed to IL-2 medium on days 3 and 7. General study findings and limits: Marked clonal contraction was seen late after vaccination (in both infection- and vaccine-induced clones).

Germline lookup yields CDR1 MNHEY and CDR2 SMNVEV (reference sequence). V shed 9 bases and J shed 5 bases, with 20 bases lying between them. This CDR3 has 16 residues. The clonotype was recovered from a human donor who received a COVID-19 vaccine. Source: CD4+ T cells from PBMCs cultured with SARS-CoV-2 spike peptides, taken before COVID-19 vaccination. The chain combines TRBV27 with TRBJ1-6; tentative D call: TRBD1 (6 bases). CDR3 sequence reads: CASQDWGALNNSPLHF. The CDR3 DNA reads TGTGCCAGTCAGGATTGGGGGGCCCTTAATAATTCACCCCTCCACTTT.